A single sample is the source of the 7 T cell receptor beta chains below, sequenced in a study of chemoradiotherapy in HPV16-positive cancers. TCRdb keeps only in-frame clones here, not all; method: immunoSEQ multiplex PCR. The data show 9,500 to 15,000 clones, approximately 87% seen once. Source: blood, taken from a patient who underwent chemoradiotherapy. Receptor source: a human donor with HPV-associated anogenital cancer.

This clone was seen just once. This rearrangement joins TRBV14 to TRBJ1-4, with D hard to call. This CDR3 comprises 15 residues. In germline, CDR1 is SGHDN, CDR2 FVKESK. Trimming cost V 0 bases and J 4 bases, with 9 bases left between them. Here the CDR3 reads CASSQDAGVNEKLFF. CDR3 nucleotides: TGTGCCAGCAGCCAAGACGCAGGAGTTAATGAAAAACTGTTTTTT.

V usage is TRBV10-3 and J usage is TRBJ1-1; D gene ambiguous. Looked up from germline, CDR1 is ENHRY and CDR2 is SYGVKD. This CDR3 contains 12 residues. Trimming removed 3 bases at V and 8 bases at J, with 10 bases between. This chain's CDR3 is CAISDGLGEAFF. The CDR3 coding sequence is TGTGCCATCAGTGACGGGTTAGGGGAAGCTTTCTTT.

This sequence joins TRBV7-9 and TRBJ2-7; D might be TRBD1 or TRBD2, each matching 7 bases. The ends were cut back, 3 bases at V and 2 bases at J, with 14 bases in the middle. The CDR3 is 15 residues long. The germline gives CDR1 SEHNR, CDR2 FQNEAQ (reference sequence). The CDR3 spells CASSFKAGGAYEQYF. CDR3 nucleotide sequence: TGTGCCAGCAGCTTTAAGGCAGGGGGGGCCTACGAGCAGTACTTC.

This clone appeared a single time. The chain recombines TRBV4-1 with TRBJ2-7, with D possibly being TRBD1 (5 bases). V shed 1 base and J shed 4 bases, with 11 bases lying between them. The CDR3 spans 14 residues. In germline, CDR1 is MGHRA, CDR2 YSYEKL. The CDR3 nucleotides are TGCGCCAGCAGCCAAGTCTTGGGGCCTTACGAGCAGTACTTC. It translates to CASSQVLGPYEQYF.

CDR3 in amino acids: CASSPAPDRSYGYTF. CDR3 DNA: TGTGCCAGCAGCCCCGCCCCGGACAGGTCCTATGGCTACACCTTC. The rearrangement uses TRBV9 and TRBJ1-2; TRBD1 matches 7 bases. Germline lookup yields CDR1 SGDLS and CDR2 YYNGEE. This CDR3 spans 15 amino acids. V shed 4 bases, J shed 4 bases, and the junction held 10 bases outside the gene matches.

The chain combines TRBV11-1 with TRBJ2-5; no firm D call. The J call may be wrong; the DNA end is better matched by TRBJ2-7. Germline V gene data show CDR1 as SGHAT and CDR2 as FQDESV (reference sequence). CDR3 length: 13 amino acids. The CDR3 DNA follows: TGTGCCAGCAGCTTTGGGCGGATCTACGAGCAGTACTTC. This translates into CASSFGRIYEQYF.

The chain joins TRBV2 to TRBJ1-3, with a possible D match to TRBD1 (5 bases). V gave up 4 bases and J gave up 5 bases, with 9 bases separating them. CDR3 length equals 13 residues. The germline V gene has CDR1 SNHLY and CDR2 FYNNEI. CDR3 in DNA: TGTGCCAGCAGTGCAGGGTTTAGAAACACCATATATTTT. Protein product: CASSAGFRNTIYF. The variable domain in full, with the rest retrieved from reference TRBV2 and TRBJ1-3, is EPEVTQTPSHQVTQMGQEVILRCVPISNHLYFYWYRQILGQKVEFLVSFYNNEISEKSEIFDDQFSVERPDGSNFTLKIRSTKLEDSAMYFCASSAGFRNTIYFGEGSWLTVV.